These 9 T cell receptor beta chains were sequenced from one sample in a study of T cells in pancreatic ductal adenocarcinoma. Assay: immunoSEQ multiplex PCR; the TCRdb copy retains only in-frame clones and omits some. The sample carries approximately 97,000 clones, about 96% recorded once. No neoadjuvant therapy was given to the selected pancreatic ductal adenocarcinoma patients before their surgery. The sample taken for sequencing was PBMCs. The origin of the receptors is a human donor with pancreatic ductal adenocarcinoma.

This rearrangement joins TRBV6-5 to TRBJ2-3; D call uncertain. Trimming took 4 bases from V and 7 from J, leaving 6 bases between them. Germline CDR1 MNHEY, CDR2 SVGAGI. The CDR3 totals 11 residues. CDR3 amino acids: CASSLGNTQYF. The CDR3 DNA reads as TGTGCCAGCAGTTTGGGCAATACGCAGTATTTT.

The J gene is TRBJ2-1, the V gene TRBV7-2; 7 bases align to TRBD2. V dropped 5 bases and J dropped 1; count of bases not matched to a gene: 5. CDR3 length equals 15 residues. CDR1 and CDR2 from the germline V gene are SGHTA and FQGNSA. CDR3 sequence reads: CASSLGRPSYNEQFF. The CDR3 nucleotides are TGTGCCAGCAGCCTCGGGAGGCCGTCCTACAATGAGCAGTTCTTC.

This sequence joins TRBV7-2 and TRBJ2-7; 12 nucleotides line up with TRBD2. The V segment lost 4 bases and the J segment 5 bases; nucleotides outside the gene matches: 6. The V gene's germline CDR1 is SGHTA and CDR2 FQGNSA. There are 15 residues in the CDR3. This chain's CDR3 is CASSYGLAGMNEQYF. As DNA, the CDR3 is TGTGCCAGCAGCTACGGACTAGCGGGGATGAACGAGCAGTACTTC.

V usage is TRBV9 and J usage is TRBJ2-1, with D possibly TRBD2 on 5 matching bases. Per germline, CDR1 SGDLS and CDR2 YYNGEE. With 0 bases removed from V and 4 bases from J, the gap between germline ends came to 11 bases. This CDR3 contains 15 residues. The chain's CDR3 is CASSVEVGEYNEQFF. The CDR3 DNA sequence: TGTGCCAGCAGCGTAGAGGTGGGAGAATACAATGAGCAGTTCTTC.

This clone was seen just once. The DNA for the CDR3 is TGTGCCAGCAGTTACTCCGCAGGGGACTACGAGCAGTACTTC. It translates to CASSYSAGDYEQYF. The V call is TRBV6-5, the J call TRBJ2-7, with D possibly TRBD1 on 6 matching bases. This CDR3 has 14 amino acids. The V end was cut by 0 bases, the J end by 3 bases, with 9 bases between. Per the germline V gene, CDR1 is MNHEY and CDR2 is SVGAGI.

The J gene is TRBJ2-3, the V gene TRBV19; TRBD2 matches 10 bases. The J segment lost 1 base and the V segment lost 7 bases, leaving 17 bases of the junction unmatched. Germline V lookup: CDR1 LNHDA, CDR2 SQIVND (reference sequence). The CDR3 contains 19 residues. The CDR3 nucleotides read TGTGCCAGTACCCGAGAGGGCCGAGCGGGAGGGCCTGGCACAGATACGCAGTATTTT. This translates into CASTREGRAGGPGTDTQYF.

The chain links TRBV5-1 to TRBJ2-1; TRBD2 matches at 11 bases. Germline V gene data show CDR1 as SGHRS and CDR2 as YFSETQ. The CDR3 loop spans 18 amino acids. The V and J ends lost 4 bases and 6 bases, in that order; junction bases with no gene match: 15. The DNA for the CDR3 is TGCGCCAGCAGCCGACACCCAACTAGCGGGAGATCTCCCAATGAGCAGTTCTTC. Protein product: CASSRHPTSGRSPNEQFF.

The chain carries TRBV30 and TRBJ1-1; no clear D gene. V was pared by 7 bases and J by 10 bases, with 19 bases between. Germline assignment: CDR1 GTSNPN and CDR2 SVGIG (reference sequence). The CDR3 contains 12 residues. CDR3 coding DNA: TGTGCCTTCTACCTGTCAGGTTTGGTAGCTTTCTTT. Translating it yields CAFYLSGLVAFF.

The chain has TRBV18 and TRBJ2-1; a weak D match, TRBD1 (6 bases). Germline V gives CDR1 KGHSH, CDR2 LQKENI. The germline V and J ends were trimmed by 4 bases and 2 bases, with 15 bases remaining between them. The CDR3 spans 16 residues. CDR3 amino acids: CASSRGSGHTYNEQFF. The CDR3 DNA is TGTGCCAGCTCACGGGGATCGGGACACACCTACAATGAGCAGTTCTTC.